This entry concerns a single T cell receptor (beta chain). Its matching antigen is unknown. The germline V gene has CDR1 SGHRS and CDR2 YFSETQ. V lost 5 bases, J lost 1 base, and 7 bases lay in between. CDR3 length: 13 residues. TCRdb's copy holds only in-frame clones and misses some; the assay was immunoSEQ multiplex PCR. The table records approximately 74,000 clones, approximately 92% of them present only once. This record belongs to a study of OX40 agonist ivuxolimab in advanced cancers. In the study overall: Patients received ivuxolimab, an intravenous treatment, every 2 weeks at 0.01 to 10 mg/kg.

Study observations and caveats: In a subset of nonresponders, normalized T-cell clonal expansion was also low. The 0.1-3.0 mg/kg partial responders had among the lowest clonal expansion. Researchers did not determine the expanded peripheral T cells' antigen specificity.

The specimen comprised CD4+ or CD8+ T cells sorted from blood, sampled in a trial of the OX40 agonist ivuxolimab. The chain combines TRBV5-1 with TRBJ1-3; D possibly corresponds to TRBD1 (6 bases). The sequence derives from an adult with an advanced solid tumor such as melanoma, head and neck, liver or kidney cancer. CDR3 amino acids: CASRQGSGNTIYF. The DNA of the CDR3 is TGCGCCAGCAGACAGGGATCTGGAAACACCATATATTTT.